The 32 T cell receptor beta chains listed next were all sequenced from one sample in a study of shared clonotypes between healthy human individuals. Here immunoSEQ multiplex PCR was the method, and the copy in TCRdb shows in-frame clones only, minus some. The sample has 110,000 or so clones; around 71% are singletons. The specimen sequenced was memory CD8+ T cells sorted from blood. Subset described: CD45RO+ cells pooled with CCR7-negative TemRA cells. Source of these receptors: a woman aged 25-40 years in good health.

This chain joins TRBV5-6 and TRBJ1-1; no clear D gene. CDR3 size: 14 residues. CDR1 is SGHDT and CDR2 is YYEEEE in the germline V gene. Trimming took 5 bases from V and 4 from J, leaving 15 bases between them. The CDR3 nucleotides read TGTGCCAGCAGAAAGTGGGGAAGCGGCACTGAAGCTTTCTTT. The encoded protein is CASRKWGSGTEAFF.

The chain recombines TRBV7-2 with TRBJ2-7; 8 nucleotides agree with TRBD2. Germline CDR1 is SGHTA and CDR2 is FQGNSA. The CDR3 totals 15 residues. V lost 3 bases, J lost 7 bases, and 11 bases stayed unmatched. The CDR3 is CASSFPREAIREQYF. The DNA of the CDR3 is TGTGCCAGCAGCTTTCCGCGGGAGGCCATAAGGGAGCAGTACTTC.

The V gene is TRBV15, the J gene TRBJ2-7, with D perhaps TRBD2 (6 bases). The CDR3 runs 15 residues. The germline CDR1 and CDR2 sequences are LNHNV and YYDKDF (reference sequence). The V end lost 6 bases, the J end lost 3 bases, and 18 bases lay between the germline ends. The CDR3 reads CATRATGGGIYEQYF. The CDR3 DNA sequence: TGTGCCACCAGAGCCACGGGTGGGGGGATCTACGAGCAGTACTTC.

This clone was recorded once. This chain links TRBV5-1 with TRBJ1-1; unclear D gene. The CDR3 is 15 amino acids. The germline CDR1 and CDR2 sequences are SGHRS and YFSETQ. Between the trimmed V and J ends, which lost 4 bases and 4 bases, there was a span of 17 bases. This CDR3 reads CASSVSLGLATEAFF. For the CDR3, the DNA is TGCGCCAGCAGCGTCTCTCTGGGGTTGGCCACTGAAGCTTTCTTT.

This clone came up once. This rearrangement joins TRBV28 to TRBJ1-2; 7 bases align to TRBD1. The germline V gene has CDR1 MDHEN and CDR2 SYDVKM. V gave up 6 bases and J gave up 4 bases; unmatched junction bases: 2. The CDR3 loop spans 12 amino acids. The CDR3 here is CASSRGGYGYTF. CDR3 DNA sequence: TGTGCCAGCAGCAGGGGGGGCTATGGCTACACCTTC.

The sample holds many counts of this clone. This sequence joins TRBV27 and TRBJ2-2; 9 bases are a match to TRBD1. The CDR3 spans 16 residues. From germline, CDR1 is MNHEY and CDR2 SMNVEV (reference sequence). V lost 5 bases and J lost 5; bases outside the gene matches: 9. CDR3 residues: CASSAAPGQGTGELFF. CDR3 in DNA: TGTGCCAGCAGTGCCGCCCCGGGACAGGGAACCGGGGAGCTGTTTTTT.

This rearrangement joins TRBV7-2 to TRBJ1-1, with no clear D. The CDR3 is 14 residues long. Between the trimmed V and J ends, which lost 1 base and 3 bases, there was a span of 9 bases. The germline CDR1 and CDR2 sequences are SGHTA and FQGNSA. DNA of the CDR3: TGTGCCAGCAGCTTAGGGTATTCGTACACTGAAGCTTTCTTT. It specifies CASSLGYSYTEAFF.

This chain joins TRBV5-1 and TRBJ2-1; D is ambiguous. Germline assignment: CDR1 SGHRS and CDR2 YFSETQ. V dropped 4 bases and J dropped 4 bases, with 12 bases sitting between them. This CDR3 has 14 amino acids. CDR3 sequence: CASSPQDPYNEQFF. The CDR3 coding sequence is TGCGCCAGCAGCCCTCAGGACCCATACAATGAGCAGTTCTTC.

The CDR3 protein is CASSQGDGSDTQYF. DNA of the CDR3: TGCGCCAGCAGCCAGGGAGATGGCTCAGATACGCAGTATTTT. J is TRBJ2-3 and V is TRBV5-1, with D perhaps matching TRBD1 or TRBD2 (5 bases each). Trimming stripped 4 bases from V and 4 bases from J, with 13 bases between. The germline V gene has CDR1 SGHRS and CDR2 YFSETQ. The CDR3 covers 14 residues.

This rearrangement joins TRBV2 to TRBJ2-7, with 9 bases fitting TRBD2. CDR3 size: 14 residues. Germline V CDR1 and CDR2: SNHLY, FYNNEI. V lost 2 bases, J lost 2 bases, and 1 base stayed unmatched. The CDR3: CASSELAGPYEQYF. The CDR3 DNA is TGTGCCAGCAGTGAACTAGCGGGACCCTACGAGCAGTACTTC.

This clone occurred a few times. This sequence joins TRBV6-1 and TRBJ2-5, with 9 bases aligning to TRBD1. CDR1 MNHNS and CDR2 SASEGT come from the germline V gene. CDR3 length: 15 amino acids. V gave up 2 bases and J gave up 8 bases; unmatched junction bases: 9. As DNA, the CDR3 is TGTGCCAGCAGTGAAATTACAGGGGGCGAGGATACCCAGTACTTC. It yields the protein CASSEITGGEDTQYF.

This chain's CDR3 is CASSPQGANSPLHF. DNA for the CDR3: TGTGCCAGCTCACCACAGGGGGCTAATTCACCCCTCCACTTT. The rearrangement uses TRBV18 and TRBJ1-6; 7 bases align to TRBD1. This CDR3 has 14 amino acids. Losses at the gene ends were 1 base for V and 6 bases for J; bases not matched to a gene: 0. The V gene's germline CDR1 is KGHSH and CDR2 LQKENI.

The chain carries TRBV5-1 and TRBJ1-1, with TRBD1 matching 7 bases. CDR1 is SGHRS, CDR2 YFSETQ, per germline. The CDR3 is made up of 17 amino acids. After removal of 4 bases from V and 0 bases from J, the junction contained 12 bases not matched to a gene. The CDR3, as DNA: TGCGCCAGCAGCCGAGGGGGCTCTCCGACTATGAACACTGAAGCTTTCTTT. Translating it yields CASSRGGSPTMNTEAFF. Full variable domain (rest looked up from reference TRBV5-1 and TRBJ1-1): KAGVTQTPRYLIKTRGQQVTLSCSPISGHRSVSWYQQTPGQGLQFLFEYFSETQRNKGNFPGRFSGRQFSNSRSEMNVSTLELGDSALYLCASSRGGSPTMNTEAFFGQGTRLTVV.

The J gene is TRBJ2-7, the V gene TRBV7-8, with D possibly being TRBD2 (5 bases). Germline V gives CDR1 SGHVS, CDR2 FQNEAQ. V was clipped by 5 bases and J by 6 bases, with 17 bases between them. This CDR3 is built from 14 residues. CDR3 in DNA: TGTGCCAGCAGCCCTATCGGGATAACCAGCGAGCAGTACTTC. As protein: CASSPIGITSEQYF.

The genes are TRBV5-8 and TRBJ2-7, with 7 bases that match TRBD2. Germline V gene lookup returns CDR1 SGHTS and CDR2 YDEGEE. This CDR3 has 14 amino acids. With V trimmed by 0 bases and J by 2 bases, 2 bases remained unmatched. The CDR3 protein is CASSLVGGTYEQYF. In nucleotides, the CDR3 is TGTGCCAGCAGCTTGGTGGGGGGGACCTACGAGCAGTACTTC.

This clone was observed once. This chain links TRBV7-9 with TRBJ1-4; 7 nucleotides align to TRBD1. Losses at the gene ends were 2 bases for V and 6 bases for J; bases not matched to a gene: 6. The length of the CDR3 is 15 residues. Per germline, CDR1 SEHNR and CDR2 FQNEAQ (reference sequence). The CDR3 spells CASSLYRGKDEKLFF. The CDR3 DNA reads TGTGCCAGCAGCTTATACAGGGGTAAAGATGAAAAACTGTTTTTT.

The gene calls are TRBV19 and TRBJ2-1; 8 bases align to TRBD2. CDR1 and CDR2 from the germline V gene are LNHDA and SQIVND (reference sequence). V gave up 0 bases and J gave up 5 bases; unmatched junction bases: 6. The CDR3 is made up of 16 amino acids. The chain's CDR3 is CASSIDPSGSDNEQFF. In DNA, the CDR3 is TGTGCCAGTAGTATAGATCCGAGCGGGAGCGACAATGAGCAGTTCTTC.

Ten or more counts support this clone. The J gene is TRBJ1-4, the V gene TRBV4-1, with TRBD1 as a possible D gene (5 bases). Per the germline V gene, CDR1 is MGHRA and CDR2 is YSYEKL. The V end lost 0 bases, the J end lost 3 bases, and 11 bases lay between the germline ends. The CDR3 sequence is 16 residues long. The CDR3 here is CASSQDIGASNEKLFF. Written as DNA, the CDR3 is TGCGCCAGCAGCCAAGATATAGGGGCGTCTAATGAAAAACTGTTTTTT.

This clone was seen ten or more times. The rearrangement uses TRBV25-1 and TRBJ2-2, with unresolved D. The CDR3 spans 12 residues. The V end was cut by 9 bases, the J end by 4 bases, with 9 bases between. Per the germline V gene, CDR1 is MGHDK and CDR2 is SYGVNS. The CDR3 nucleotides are TGTGCCAGTACGACTCCCACCGGGGAGCTGTTTTTT. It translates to CASTTPTGELFF.

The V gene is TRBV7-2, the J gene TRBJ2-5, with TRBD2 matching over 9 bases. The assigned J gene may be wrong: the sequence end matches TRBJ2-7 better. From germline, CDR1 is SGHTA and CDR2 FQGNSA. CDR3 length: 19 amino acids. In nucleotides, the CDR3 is TGTGCCAGCAGCTTAGGGGAGCGGGAGGTCCAAAAGGGCTCCTACGAGCAGTACTTC. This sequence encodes CASSLGEREVQKGSYEQYF.

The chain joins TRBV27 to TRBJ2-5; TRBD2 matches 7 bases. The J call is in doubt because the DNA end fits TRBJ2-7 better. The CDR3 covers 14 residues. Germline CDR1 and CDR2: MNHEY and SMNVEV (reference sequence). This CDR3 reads CASQAGSPFYEQYF. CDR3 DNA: TGTGCCAGCCAAGCGGGGTCCCCCTTTTACGAGCAGTACTTC.

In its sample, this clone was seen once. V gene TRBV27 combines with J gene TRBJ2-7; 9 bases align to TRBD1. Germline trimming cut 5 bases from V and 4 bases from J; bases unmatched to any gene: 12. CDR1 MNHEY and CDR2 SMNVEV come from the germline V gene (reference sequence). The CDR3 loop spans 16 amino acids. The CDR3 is CASSRRAGTGTYEQYF. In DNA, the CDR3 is TGTGCCAGCAGTCGGAGGGCCGGGACAGGGACATACGAGCAGTACTTC.

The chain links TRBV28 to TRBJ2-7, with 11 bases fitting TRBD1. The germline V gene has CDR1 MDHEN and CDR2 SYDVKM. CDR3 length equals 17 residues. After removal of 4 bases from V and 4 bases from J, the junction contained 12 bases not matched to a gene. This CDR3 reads CASSYGFGTGGFYEQYF. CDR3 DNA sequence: TGTGCCAGCAGTTACGGGTTCGGGACAGGGGGATTTTACGAGCAGTACTTC.

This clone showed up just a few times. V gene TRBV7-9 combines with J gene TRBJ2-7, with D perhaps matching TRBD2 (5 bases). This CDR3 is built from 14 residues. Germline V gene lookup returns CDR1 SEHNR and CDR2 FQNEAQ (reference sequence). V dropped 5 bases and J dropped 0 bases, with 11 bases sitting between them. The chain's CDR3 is CASSPRGSSYEQYF. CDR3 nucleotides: TGTGCCAGCAGCCCACGGGGAAGCTCCTACGAGCAGTACTTC.

The chain's CDR3 is CASSPPGRGNQPQHF. The DNA for the CDR3 is TGTGCCAGCAGCCCGCCAGGCAGGGGCAATCAGCCCCAGCATTTT. The chain uses TRBV7-9 and TRBJ1-5; D possibly corresponds to TRBD1 (5 bases). Germline V gene data show CDR1 as SEHNR and CDR2 as FQNEAQ (reference sequence). V lost 5 bases and J 2 bases, leaving 13 bases between the germline ends. The CDR3 extends over 15 amino acids.

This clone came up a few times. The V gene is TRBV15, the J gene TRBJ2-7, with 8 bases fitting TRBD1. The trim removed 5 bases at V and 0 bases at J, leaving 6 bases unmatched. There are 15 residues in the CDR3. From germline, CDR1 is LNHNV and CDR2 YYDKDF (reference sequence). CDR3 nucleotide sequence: TGTGCCACCAGCGTTGGGACAGGTAGCTCCTACGAGCAGTACTTC. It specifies CATSVGTGSSYEQYF.

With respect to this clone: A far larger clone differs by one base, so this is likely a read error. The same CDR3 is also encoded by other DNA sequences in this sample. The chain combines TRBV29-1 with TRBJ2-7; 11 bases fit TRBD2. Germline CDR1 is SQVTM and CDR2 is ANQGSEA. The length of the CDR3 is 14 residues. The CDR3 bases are TGCAGCGCCAAGGCTAGCGGGAGGTCCGTCGAGCAATACTTC. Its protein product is CSAKASGRSVEQYF.

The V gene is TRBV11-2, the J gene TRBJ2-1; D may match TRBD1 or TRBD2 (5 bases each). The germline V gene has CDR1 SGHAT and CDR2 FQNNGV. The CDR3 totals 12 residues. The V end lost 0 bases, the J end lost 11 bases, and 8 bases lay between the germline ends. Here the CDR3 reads CASSLERDQQFF. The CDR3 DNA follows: TGTGCCAGCAGCTTAGAACGGGACCAGCAGTTCTTC.

The CDR3 reads CASSYDRENTEAFF. Written as DNA, the CDR3 is TGCGCCAGCAGCTACGACAGGGAGAACACTGAAGCTTTCTTT. This chain uses TRBV5-1 with TRBJ1-1; 7 nucleotides align to TRBD1. This CDR3 comprises 14 residues. V dropped 3 bases and J dropped 1; count of bases not matched to a gene: 3. Germline CDR1 and CDR2: SGHRS and YFSETQ.

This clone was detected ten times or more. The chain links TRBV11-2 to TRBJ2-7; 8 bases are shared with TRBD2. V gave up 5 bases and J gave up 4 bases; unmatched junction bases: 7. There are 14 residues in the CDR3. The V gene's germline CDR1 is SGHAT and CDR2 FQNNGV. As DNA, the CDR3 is TGTGCCAGCAGCCAAGCGGGAGTCTCTTACGAGCAGTACTTC. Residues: CASSQAGVSYEQYF.

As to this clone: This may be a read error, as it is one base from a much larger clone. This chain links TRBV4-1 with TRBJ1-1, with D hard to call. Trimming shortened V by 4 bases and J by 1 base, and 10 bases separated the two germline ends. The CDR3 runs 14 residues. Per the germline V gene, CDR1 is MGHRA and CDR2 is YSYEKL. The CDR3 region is CASSPGMENTEAFF. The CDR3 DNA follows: TGCGCCAGCAGCCCTGGGATGGAGAACACTGAAGCTTTCTTT.

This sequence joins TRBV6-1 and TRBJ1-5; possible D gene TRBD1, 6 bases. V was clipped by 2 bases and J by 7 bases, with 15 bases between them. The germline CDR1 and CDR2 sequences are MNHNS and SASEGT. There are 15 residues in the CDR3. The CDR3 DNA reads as TGTGCCAGCAGTGAAACGAGGGGGGCGAGCCAGCCCCAGCATTTT. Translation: CASSETRGASQPQHF.